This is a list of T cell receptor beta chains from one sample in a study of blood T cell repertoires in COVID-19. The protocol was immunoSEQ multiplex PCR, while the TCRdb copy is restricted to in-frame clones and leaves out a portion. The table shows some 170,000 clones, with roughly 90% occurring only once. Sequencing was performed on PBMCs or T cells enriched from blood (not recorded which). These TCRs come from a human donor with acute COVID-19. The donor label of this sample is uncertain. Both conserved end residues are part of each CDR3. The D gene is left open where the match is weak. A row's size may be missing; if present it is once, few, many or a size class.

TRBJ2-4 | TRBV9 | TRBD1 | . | TGTGCCAGCAGCGTGTCGGGACAGGGGAAAAACATTCAGTACTTC | CASSVSGQGKNIQYF
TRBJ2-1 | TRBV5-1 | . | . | TGCGCCAGCAGCTTTCCCCGTCGGTCCCGGGATAATGAGCAGTTCTTC | CASSFPRRSRDNEQFF
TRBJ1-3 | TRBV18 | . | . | TGTGCCAGCTCACCACCGTCTGGGAGGGACACCATATATTTT | CASSPPSGRDTIYF
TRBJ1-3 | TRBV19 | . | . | TGTGCCAGTAGCGACATCGGAAACACCATATATTTT | CASSDIGNTIYF
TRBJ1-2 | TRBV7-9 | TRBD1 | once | TGTGCCAGCAGCTCGCTCAGGGGGCGGAGAAATAACTATGGCTACACCTTC | CASSSLRGRRNNYGYTF
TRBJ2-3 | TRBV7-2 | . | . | TGTGCCAGCAGCCAGGAGCGGGCAGATACGCAGTATTTT | CASSQERADTQYF
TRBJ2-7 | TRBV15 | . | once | TGTGCCACCAGCAGAGATCATTGGGGGCAGAGGTCCTACGAGCAGTACTTC | CATSRDHWGQRSYEQYF
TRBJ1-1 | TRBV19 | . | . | TGTGCCAGTAGTATTGGCGCCGCAGGCCGACACACTGAAGCTTTCTTT | CASSIGAAGRHTEAFF
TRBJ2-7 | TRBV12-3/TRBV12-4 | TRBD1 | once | TGTGCCAGCAGTTTCAGGACAGGGCCCTTGTACTTC | CASSFRTGPLYF
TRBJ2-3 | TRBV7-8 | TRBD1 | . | TGTGCCAGCAGCTCAGACAGGGAATGGGCCGATACGCAGTATTTT | CASSSDREWADTQYF
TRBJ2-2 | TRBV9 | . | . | TGTGCCAGCAGCGTAGGCGGGGACGCGAACACCGGGGAGCTGTTTTTT | CASSVGGDANTGELFF
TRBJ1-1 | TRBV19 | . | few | TGTGCCAGTAGTCTCATGGAGGCGGGGGGGACTGAAGCTTTCTTT | CASSLMEAGGTEAFF
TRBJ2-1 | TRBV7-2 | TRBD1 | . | TGTGCCAGCAGCTTAGTGTTCAGGGGGCCGGTCGAGGAGCAGTTCTTC | CASSLVFRGPVEEQFF
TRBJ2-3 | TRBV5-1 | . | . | TGCGCCAGCAGCTTCCCCCCCCTCACAGATACGCAGTATTTT | CASSFPPLTDTQYF
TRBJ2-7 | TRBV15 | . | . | TGTGCCACCAGCAGCAGAGGACTACTCCAAGCCTCCTACGAGCAGTACTTC | CATSSRGLLQASYEQYF
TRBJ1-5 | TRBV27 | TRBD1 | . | TGTGCCAGCAGTCCCACAGGGGGCGGCAATCAGCCCCAGCATTTT | CASSPTGGGNQPQHF
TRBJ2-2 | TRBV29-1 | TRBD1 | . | TGCAGCGGGAGGACAGGGATGGGCACCGGGGAGCTGTTTTTT | CSGRTGMGTGELFF
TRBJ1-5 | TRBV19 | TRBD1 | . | TGTGCCAGTAGCCTTGACAGGGAGGGCAATCAGCCCCAGCATTTT | CASSLDREGNQPQHF
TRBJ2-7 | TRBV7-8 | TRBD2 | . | TGTGCCAGCAGCCCTCCTTCCAACCTAGCGGGGATCTCCTACGAGCAGTACTTC | CASSPPSNLAGISYEQYF
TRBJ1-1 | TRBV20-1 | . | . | TGCAGTGCTAGTTCATTGTGGGGACTAGGGGTCACTGAAGCTTTCTTT | CSASSLWGLGVTEAFF
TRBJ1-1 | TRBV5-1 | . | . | TGCGCCAGCAGCGCGTCACTAGGAGAAGCTTTCTTT | CASSASLGEAFF
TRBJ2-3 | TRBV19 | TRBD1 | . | TGTGCCAGTAGTGGACAGGGCGGCACAGATACGCAGTATTTT | CASSGQGGTDTQYF
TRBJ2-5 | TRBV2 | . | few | TGTGCCAGCAGTCAGGGTAGCTACCAAGAGACCCAGTACTTC | CASSQGSYQETQYF
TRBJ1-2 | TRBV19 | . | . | TGTGCCAGTAGTATAGAAGGGGCCTCACCTGTGTCATACACCTTC | CASSIEGASPVSYTF
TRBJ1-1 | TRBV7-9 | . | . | TGTGCCAGCAGCACAGGAGTGAACACTGAAGCTTTCTTT | CASSTGVNTEAFF
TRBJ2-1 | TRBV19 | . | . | TGTGCCAGCCCGATGGCAGGCGATGAGCAGTTCTTC | CASPMAGDEQFF
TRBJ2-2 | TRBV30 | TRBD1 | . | TGTGCCTGGAGTCCGACAGGGTGGAACACCGGGGAGCTGTTTTTT | CAWSPTGWNTGELFF
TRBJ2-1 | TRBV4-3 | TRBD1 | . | TGCGCCAGCAGCCAAGTGGGACAGGGAAGTACAGGGCAGTTCTTC | CASSQVGQGSTGQFF
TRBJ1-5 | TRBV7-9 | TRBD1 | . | TGTGCCAGCAGCGCCACAGGGGGCAATCAGCCCCAGCATTTT | CASSATGGNQPQHF
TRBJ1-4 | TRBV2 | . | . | TGTGCCAGCAGTGAACGCGGGGAGTTTAATGAAAAACTGTTTTTT | CASSERGEFNEKLFF
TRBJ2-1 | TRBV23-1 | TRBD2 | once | TGCGCCAGCAGTCGCCCTAATGGCGGGGGACGCTTCTGCTCCTACAATGAGCAGTTCTTC | CASSRPNGGGRFCSYNEQFF
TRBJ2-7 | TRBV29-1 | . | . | TGCAGCGTTAAGGGGGACCCCTACGAGCAGTACTTC | CSVKGDPYEQYF
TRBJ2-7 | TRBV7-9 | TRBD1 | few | TGTGCCGGCGATACAGGGGGCTACGAGCAGTACTTC | CAGDTGGYEQYF
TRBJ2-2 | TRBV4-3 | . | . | TGCGCCAGCAGCCAGGACAAGAACACCGGGGAGCTGTTTTTT | CASSQDKNTGELFF
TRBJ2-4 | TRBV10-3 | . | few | TGTGCCATCAGTGAGACAGCCTTACTAGCCAAAAACATTCAGTACTTC | CAISETALLAKNIQYF
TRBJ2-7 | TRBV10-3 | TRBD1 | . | TGTGCCATCAGTGAGTCGGGGGCAGGACAGGGGTCCTACGAGCAGTACTTC | CAISESGAGQGSYEQYF
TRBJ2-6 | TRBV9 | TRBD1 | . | TGTGCCAGCAGCGCCCCCCCGGGACAGGGGTTATACTCTGGGGCCAACGTCCTGACTTTC | CASSAPPGQGLYSGANVLTF
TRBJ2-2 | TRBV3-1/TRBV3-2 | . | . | TGTGCCAGCAGCCCCTGGTCGCTCGCAGGTTACACCGGGGAGCTGTTTTTT | CASSPWSLAGYTGELFF
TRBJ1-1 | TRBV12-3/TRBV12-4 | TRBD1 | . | TGTGCCAGCAGCCCCGACAGGGGGGCTTTCTTT | CASSPDRGAFF
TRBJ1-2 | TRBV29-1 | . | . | TGCAGCGTTGAAGAGTCCCCCCTAAAAGAGGGCTACACCTTC | CSVEESPLKEGYTF
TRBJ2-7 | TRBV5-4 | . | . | TGTGCCAGCAGCTTGGCTTCGTACGAGCAGTACTTC | CASSLASYEQYF
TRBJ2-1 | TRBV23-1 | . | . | TGCGCCAGCAGACCCGATCAGGGAAACCGAAGGAATGAGCAGTTCTTC | CASRPDQGNRRNEQFF